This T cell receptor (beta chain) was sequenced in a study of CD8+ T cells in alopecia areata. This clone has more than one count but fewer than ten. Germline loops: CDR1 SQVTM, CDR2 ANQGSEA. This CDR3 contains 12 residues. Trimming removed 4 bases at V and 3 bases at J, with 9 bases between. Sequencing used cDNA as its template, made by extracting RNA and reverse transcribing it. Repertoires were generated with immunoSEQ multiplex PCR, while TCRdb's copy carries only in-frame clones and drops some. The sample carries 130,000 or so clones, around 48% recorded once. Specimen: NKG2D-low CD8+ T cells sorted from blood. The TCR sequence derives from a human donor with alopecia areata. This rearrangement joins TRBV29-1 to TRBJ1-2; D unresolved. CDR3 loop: CSVGVSDYGYTF. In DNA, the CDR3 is TGCAGCGTTGGGGTTTCTGACTATGGCTACACCTTC.